This T cell receptor (beta chain) is drawn from a study of CD8+ T cells in alopecia areata. Study-level background: A regimen of oral tofacitinib, 5 to 10 mg twice daily, was given to treated patients. The SALT score measured affected scalp surface percentage in treated patients.

To note about this clone: Its antigen is undetermined.

Treatment meaning: oral pan-JAK inhibitor, 5-10 mg twice daily. Study findings and constraints: Just one nonresponder means the tie between baseline CD8+ expansion and response stays uncertain.

Investigators isolated RNA and reverse transcribed it into cDNA to act as the sequencing template. Clones were read by immunoSEQ multiplex PCR, and TCRdb kept only the in-frame ones, dropping some. The table lists 170,000 or so clones, roughly two thirds of them singletons, with 0.75% to 0.95% in the top ten. The germline gives CDR1 SGHTA, CDR2 FQGNSA. The CDR3 loop spans 12 amino acids. Trimming shortened V by 3 bases and J by 0 bases, and 2 bases separated the two germline ends. The sequence was obtained from a human donor with alopecia areata. The chain uses TRBV7-2 and TRBJ2-5; no clear D. This specimen was CD4+ T cells sorted from blood, taken at week 4, from a patient treated with tofacitinib. CDR3 region: CASSLYQETQYF. CDR3 sequence (DNA): TGTGCCAGCAGCTTGTACCAAGAGACCCAGTACTTC.